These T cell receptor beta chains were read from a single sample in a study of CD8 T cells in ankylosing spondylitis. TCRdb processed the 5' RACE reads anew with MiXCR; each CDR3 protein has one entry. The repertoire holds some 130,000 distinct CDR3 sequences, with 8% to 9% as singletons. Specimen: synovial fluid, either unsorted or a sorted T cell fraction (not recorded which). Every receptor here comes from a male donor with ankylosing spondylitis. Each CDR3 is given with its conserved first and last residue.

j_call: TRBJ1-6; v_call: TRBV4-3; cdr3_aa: CAGSRGLNSPLHF
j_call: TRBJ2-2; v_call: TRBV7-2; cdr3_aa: CASSLLNTGELFF
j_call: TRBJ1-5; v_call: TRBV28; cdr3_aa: CASSLYGMGGNQPQHF
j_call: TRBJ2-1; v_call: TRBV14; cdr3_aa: CASSQAGTVYNEQFF
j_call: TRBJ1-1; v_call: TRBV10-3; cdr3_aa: CAIGTGDTEAFF
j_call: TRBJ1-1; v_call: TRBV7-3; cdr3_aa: CASRYTVDTEAFF
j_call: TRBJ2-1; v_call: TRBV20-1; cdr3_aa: CSARDPRATTRTIHGEQFF
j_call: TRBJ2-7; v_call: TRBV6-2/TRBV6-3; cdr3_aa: CAISGTVYEQYF
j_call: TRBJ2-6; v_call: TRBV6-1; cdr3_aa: CATRDRADSGANVLTF
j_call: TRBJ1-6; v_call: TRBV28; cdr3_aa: CASSSSTGYNSPLHF
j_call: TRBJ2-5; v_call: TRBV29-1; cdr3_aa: CSVRIGGPLETQYF
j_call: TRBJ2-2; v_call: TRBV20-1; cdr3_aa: CSVFTGLAGGAGELFF
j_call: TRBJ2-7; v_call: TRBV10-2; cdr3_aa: CASSPTWDYLHEQYF
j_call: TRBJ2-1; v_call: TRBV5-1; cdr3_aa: CASSPAQREARGNEQFF
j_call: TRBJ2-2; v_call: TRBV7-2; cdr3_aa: CASSLALRQVMTGELFF
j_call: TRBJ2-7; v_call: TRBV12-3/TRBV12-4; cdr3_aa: CASRTERGGTSEQYF
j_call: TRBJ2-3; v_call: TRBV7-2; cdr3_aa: CASSRIVDTQYF
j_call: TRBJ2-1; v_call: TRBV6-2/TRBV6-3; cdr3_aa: CASSYRTSGAYNEQFF
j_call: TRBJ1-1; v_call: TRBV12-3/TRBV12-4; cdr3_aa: CASSRGSVRREAFF
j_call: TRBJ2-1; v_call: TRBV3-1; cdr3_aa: CASTRDSSNEQFF
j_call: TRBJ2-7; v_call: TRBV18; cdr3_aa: CASSPIRDSGEQYF
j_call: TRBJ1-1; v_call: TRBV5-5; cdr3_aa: CASSIGGGMGNTEAFF
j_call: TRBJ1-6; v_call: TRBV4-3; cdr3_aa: CASSQATGGLSDSPLHF
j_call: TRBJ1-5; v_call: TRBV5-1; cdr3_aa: CASSAGDPNQPQHF
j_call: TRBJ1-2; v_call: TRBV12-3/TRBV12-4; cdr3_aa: CASSLQTNYGYTF
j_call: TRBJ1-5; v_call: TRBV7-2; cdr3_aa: CASSGEGAGNQPQHF
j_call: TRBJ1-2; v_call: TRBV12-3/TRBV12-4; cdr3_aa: CASIPPARGNGYTF
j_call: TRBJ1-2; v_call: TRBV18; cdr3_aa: CASSPGRTDLYGYTF
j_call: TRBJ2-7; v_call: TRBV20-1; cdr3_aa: CSPKESTAYEQYF
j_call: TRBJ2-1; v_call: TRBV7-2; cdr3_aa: CASRLRSLAGSNEQFF